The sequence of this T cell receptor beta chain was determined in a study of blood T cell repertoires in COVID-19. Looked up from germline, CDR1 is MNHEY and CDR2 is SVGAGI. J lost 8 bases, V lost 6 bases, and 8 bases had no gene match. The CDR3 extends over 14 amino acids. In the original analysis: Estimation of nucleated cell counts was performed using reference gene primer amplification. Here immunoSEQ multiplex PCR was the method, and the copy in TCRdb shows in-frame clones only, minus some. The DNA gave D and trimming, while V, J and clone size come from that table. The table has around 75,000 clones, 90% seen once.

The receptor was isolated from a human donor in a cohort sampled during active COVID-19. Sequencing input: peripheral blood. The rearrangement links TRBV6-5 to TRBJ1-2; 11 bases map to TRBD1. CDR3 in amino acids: CASRSWTGGVGYTF. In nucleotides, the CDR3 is TGTGCCAGCAGATCCTGGACAGGGGGCGTGGGCTACACCTTC.